This record covers a single TCR beta chain. Time point: persistent/refractory GD, antithyroid drugs over 5 years with positive TRAb. RNA isolated from PBMCs was used to make the TCR library. The germline V gene has CDR1 MDHEN and CDR2 SYDVKM. The V gene lost 7 bases and the J gene lost 4 bases, with 16 bases spanning the gap. The CDR3 length is 15 residues. TCR beta libraries were built with iRepertoire HTBI primers and Arm-PCR of CDR3 regions. MiXCR, run by TCRdb on the multiplex PCR reads, gives a single entry per CDR3 protein. The sample shows a few hundred thousand distinct CDR3 sequences, approximately 22% of them seen only once. This entry is derived from a study of regulatory T cells in long-lasting Graves disease.

The receptor was derived from a female donor with Graves disease. The material was peripheral blood mononuclear cells (PBMCs), obtained when the disease was refractory, from a patient treated with antithyroid drugs. The J gene is TRBJ2-2, the V gene TRBV28, with D perhaps matching TRBD1 (6 bases). The DNA of the CDR3 is TGTGCCAGCAAGGGGGAAGAGGGGCTCACCGGGGAGCTGTTTTTT. This sequence encodes CASKGEEGLTGELFF.